This entry describes one T cell receptor (beta chain). The data stem from a study of technical replicates of blood from several donors. V shed 4 bases, J shed 0 bases, and the junction held 5 bases outside the gene matches. The CDR3 covers 17 residues. Germline V gives CDR1 SGHNT, CDR2 YYREEE (reference sequence). The method was immunoSEQ multiplex PCR; TCRdb's version includes in-frame clones alone and lacks a portion of them. In the table there are some 10,000 clones, approximately 94% of which are singletons. The specimen sequenced was PBMCs. The chain carries TRBV5-4 and TRBJ2-3, with 13 bases identical to TRBD2. This TCR was sampled from a human donor in good health. The CDR3 reads CASSHTSGRGSTDTQYF. The DNA for the CDR3 is TGTGCCAGCAGCCATACTAGCGGGAGGGGAAGCACAGATACGCAGTATTTT. Together with reference TRBV5-4 and TRBJ2-3, the CDR3 gives the full variable domain: ETGVTQSPTHLIKTRGQQVTLRCSSQSGHNTVSWYQQALGQGPQFIFQYYREEENGRGNFPPRFSGLQFPNYSSELNVNALELDDSALYLCASSHTSGRGSTDTQYFGPGTRLTVL.